The subject of this entry is one T cell receptor beta chain. The PCR had 60 Vbeta and 13 Jbeta primers. TCRdb's table, derived via immunoSEQ multiplex PCR, lists solely in-frame clones and lacks some. The table lists about 130,000 clones, about 78% of them singletons. J gave up 7 bases and V 4 bases, and 9 bases lay outside the gene matches. This CDR3 contains 14 residues. Germline assignment: CDR1 MDHEN and CDR2 SYDVKM. These data originate in a study of cytomegalovirus exposure and HLA in healthy donors. The receptor was isolated from a man between 50 and 59 years old in good health and CMV-seropositive. Specimen: PBMCs. The rearrangement links TRBV28 to TRBJ1-2; TRBD1 matches 7 bases. Written as DNA, the CDR3 is TGTGCCAGCAGTTCCTACGACAGGGAAGGTGGCTACACCTTC. This translates into CASSSYDREGGYTF.